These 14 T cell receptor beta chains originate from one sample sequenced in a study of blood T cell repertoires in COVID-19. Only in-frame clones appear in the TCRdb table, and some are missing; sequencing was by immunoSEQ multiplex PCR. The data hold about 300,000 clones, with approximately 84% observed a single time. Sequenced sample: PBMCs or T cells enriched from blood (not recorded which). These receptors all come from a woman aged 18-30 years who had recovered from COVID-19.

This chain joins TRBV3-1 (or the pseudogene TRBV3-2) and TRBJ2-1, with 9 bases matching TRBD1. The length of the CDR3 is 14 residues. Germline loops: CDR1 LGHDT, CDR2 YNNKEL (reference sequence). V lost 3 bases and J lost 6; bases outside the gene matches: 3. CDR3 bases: TGTGCCAGCAGCCAGGGACAGGGAGTCAATGAGCAGTTCTTC. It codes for CASSQGQGVNEQFF.

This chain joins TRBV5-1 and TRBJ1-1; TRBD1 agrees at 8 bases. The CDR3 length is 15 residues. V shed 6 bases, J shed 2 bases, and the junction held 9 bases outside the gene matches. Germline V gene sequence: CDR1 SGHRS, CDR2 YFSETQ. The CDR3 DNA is TGCGCCAGCATAGCAGGGGGCCCCTCTAACACTGAAGCTTTCTTT. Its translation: CASIAGGPSNTEAFF.

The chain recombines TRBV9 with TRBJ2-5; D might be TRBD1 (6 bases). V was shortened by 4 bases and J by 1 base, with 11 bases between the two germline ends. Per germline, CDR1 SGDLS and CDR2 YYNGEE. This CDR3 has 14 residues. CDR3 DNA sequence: TGTGCCAGCAGCTCAACAGGGTCCCAAGAGACCCAGTACTTC. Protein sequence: CASSSTGSQETQYF.

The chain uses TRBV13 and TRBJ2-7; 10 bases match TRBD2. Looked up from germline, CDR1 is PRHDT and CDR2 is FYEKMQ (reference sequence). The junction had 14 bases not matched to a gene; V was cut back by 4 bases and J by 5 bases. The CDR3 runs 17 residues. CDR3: CASSSSGVTLAGDEQYF. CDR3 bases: TGTGCCAGCAGCTCCTCCGGCGTCACGCTAGCGGGAGACGAGCAGTACTTC.

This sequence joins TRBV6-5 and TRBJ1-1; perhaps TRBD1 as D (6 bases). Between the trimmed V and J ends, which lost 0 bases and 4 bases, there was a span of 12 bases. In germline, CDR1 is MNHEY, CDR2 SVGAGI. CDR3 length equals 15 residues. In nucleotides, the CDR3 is TGTGCCAGCAGTTACTCCCAAGCAGGGGCCACTGAAGCTTTCTTT. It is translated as CASSYSQAGATEAFF.

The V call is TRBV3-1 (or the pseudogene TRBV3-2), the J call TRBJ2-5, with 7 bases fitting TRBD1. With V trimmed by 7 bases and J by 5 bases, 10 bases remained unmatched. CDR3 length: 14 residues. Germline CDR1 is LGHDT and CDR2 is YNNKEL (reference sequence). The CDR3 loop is CASTRDSTGETQYF. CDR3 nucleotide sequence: TGTGCCAGCACCCGGGACAGTACGGGGGAGACCCAGTACTTC.

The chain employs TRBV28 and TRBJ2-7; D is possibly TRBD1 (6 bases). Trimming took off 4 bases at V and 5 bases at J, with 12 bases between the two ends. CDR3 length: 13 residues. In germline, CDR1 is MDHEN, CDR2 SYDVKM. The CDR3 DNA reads TGTGCCAGCAGTTATACAGGGACCAACGAGCAGTACTTC. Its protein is CASSYTGTNEQYF.

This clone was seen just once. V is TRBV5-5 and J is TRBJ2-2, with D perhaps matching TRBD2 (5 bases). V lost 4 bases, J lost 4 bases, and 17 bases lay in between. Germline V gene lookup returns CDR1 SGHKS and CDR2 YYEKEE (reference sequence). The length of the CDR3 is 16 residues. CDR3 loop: CASSLGLPRSTGELFF. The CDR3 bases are TGTGCCAGCAGCCTCGGACTCCCCCGTTCCACCGGGGAGCTGTTTTTT.

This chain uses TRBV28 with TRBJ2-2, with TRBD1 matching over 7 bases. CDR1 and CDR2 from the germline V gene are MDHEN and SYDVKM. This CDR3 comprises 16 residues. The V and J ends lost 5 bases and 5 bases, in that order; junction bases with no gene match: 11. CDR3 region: CASSLPETGLTGELFF. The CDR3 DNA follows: TGTGCCAGCAGTCTACCAGAGACAGGGCTTACCGGGGAGCTGTTTTTT. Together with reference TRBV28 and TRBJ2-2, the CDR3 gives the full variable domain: DVKVTQSSRYLVKRTGEKVFLECVQDMDHENMFWYRQDPGLGLRLIYFSYDVKMKEKGDIPEGYSVSREKKERFSLILESASTNQTSMYLCASSLPETGLTGELFFGEGSRLTVL.

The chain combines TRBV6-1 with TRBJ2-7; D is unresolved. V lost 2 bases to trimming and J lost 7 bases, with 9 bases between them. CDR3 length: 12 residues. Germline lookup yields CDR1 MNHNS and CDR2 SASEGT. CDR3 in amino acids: CASSELRREQYF. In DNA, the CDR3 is TGTGCCAGCAGTGAACTCCGGCGGGAGCAGTACTTC.

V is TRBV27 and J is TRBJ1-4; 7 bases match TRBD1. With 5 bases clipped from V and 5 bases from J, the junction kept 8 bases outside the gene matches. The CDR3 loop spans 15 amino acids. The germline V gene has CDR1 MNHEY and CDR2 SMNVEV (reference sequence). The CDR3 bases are TGTGCCAGCAGTCCCGGGACAGCCGTAAATGAAAAACTGTTTTTT. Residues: CASSPGTAVNEKLFF.

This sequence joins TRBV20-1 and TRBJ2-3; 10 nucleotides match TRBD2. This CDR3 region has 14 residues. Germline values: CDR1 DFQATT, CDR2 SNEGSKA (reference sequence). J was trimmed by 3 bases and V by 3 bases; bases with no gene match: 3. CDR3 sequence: CSASTLAGTDTQYF. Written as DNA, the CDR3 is TGCAGTGCTAGTACACTAGCGGGAACAGATACGCAGTATTTT.

The CDR3, as DNA: TGTGCCAGCAGCTTAGGCGGACAGGGACAAGAGACCCAGTACTTC. As protein: CASSLGGQGQETQYF. The chain combines TRBV7-9 with TRBJ2-5; 8 nucleotides agree with TRBD1. The J segment lost 2 bases and the V segment lost 1 base, leaving 3 bases of the junction unmatched. Germline V gives CDR1 SEHNR, CDR2 FQNEAQ (reference sequence). The CDR3 covers 15 residues.

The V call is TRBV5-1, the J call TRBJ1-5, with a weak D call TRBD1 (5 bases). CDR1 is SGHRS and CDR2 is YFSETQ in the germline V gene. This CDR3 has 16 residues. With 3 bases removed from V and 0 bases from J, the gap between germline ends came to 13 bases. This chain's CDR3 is CASSSLKQDSNQPQHF. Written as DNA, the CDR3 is TGCGCCAGCAGCTCACTAAAACAGGATAGCAATCAGCCCCAGCATTTT.